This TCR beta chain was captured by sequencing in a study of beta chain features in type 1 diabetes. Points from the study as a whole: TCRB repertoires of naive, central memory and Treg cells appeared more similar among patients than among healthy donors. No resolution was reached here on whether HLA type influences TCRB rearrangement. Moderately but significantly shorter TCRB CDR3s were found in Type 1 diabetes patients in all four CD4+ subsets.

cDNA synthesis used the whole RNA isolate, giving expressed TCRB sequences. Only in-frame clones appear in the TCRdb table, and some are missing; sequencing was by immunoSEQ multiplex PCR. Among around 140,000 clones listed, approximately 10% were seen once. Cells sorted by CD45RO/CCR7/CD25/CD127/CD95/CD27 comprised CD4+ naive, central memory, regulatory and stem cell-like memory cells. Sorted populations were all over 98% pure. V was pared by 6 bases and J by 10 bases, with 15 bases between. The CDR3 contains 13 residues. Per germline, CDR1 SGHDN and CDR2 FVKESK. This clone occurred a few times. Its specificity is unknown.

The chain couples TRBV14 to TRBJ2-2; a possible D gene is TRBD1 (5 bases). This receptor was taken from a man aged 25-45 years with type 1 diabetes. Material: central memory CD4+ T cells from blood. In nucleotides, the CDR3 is TGTGCCAGCAGACCCGCACAGGAACCGGAGCTGTTTTTT. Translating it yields CASRPAQEPELFF.